This is a list of T cell receptor beta chains from one sample in a study of identical twins. TCRdb reprocessed the 5' RACE reads via MiXCR and lists one record per CDR3 protein. The sample lists 200,000 to 300,000 distinct CDR3 sequences, roughly 7% seen once, with 3% to 4.5% in the top ten. These data also featured in a second study, about yellow fever vaccine responses in identical twins.

The sample taken for sequencing was memory (CD45RO+) T cells sorted from blood. These receptors were obtained from a young woman in good health. The CDR3 runs from the conserved cysteine through the conserved F or W. A D gene is named only where the DNA matches it firmly. A row's size may be missing; if present it is once, few, many or a size class.

V: TRBV29-1; size: few; D: TRBD1; J: TRBJ2-1; DNA: TGCAGCGTTGAAGTCAAGGGGGCTAGTAAGAATGAGCAGTTCTTC; CDR3: CSVEVKGASKNEQFF
V: TRBV11-2; size: many; D: .; J: TRBJ1-4; DNA: TGTGCCAGCAGCTTAAATCGTGCGGGGCTCGGTAATGAAAAACTGTTTTTT; CDR3: CASSLNRAGLGNEKLFF
V: TRBV12-3/TRBV12-4; size: few; D: TRBD1; J: TRBJ1-2; DNA: TGTGCCAGCATTGACAGGGAACCTTGGGACGGCTACACCTTC; CDR3: CASIDREPWDGYTF
V: TRBV20-1; size: .; D: TRBD2; J: TRBJ2-5; DNA: TGCAGTGCCAATAGCGGGGGGGGAGTAGAGACCCAGTACTTC; CDR3: CSANSGGGVETQYF
V: TRBV5-1; size: few; D: TRBD2; J: TRBJ2-5; DNA: TGCGCCAGCAAACTAGCGGGAGCCGGAGAGACCCAGTACTTC; CDR3: CASKLAGAGETQYF
V: TRBV6-1; size: many; D: TRBD1; J: TRBJ1-2; DNA: TGTGCCAGCAGCAGGGACAGCAGATACTTTGACTATGGCTACACCTTC; CDR3: CASSRDSRYFDYGYTF
V: TRBV11-2; size: many; D: .; J: TRBJ1-4; DNA: TGTGCCAGCAGCTGGAGGGTTGCCGAAAAACTGTTTTTT; CDR3: CASSWRVAEKLFF
V: TRBV10-3; size: many; D: .; J: TRBJ1-2; DNA: TGTGCCATCAGTGAAGGGGGGCCGATTAATAACTATGGCTACACCTTC; CDR3: CAISEGGPINNYGYTF
V: TRBV29-1; size: many; D: TRBD2; J: TRBJ2-2; DNA: TGCAGCGTTGCTTCGGGAGGCGCAAACACCGGGGAGCTGTTTTTT; CDR3: CSVASGGANTGELFF
V: TRBV6-1; size: .; D: .; J: TRBJ2-1; DNA: TGTGCCAGCAAAGACTCCTTCTCCTACAATGAGCAGTTCTTC; CDR3: CASKDSFSYNEQFF
V: TRBV6-4; size: many; D: .; J: TRBJ1-1; DNA: TGTGCCAGCAGTGACGGAGTCAGGACCCAAGCTTTCTTT; CDR3: CASSDGVRTQAFF
V: TRBV6-5; size: many; D: .; J: TRBJ1-2; DNA: TGTGCCAGCAGTTACACCCCCACGGGTGGCTACACCTTC; CDR3: CASSYTPTGGYTF
V: TRBV2; size: .; D: .; J: TRBJ2-2; DNA: TGTGCCAGCAGGGGAGGACTGGCTAAAAACGGGGAGCTGTTTTTT; CDR3: CASRGGLAKNGELFF
V: TRBV7-9; size: few; D: TRBD1; J: TRBJ1-5; DNA: TGTGCCAGCAGCTTAGGATCAGGGGGTGATCAGCCCCAGCATTTT; CDR3: CASSLGSGGDQPQHF
V: TRBV9; size: few; D: TRBD2; J: TRBJ2-1; DNA: TGTGCCAGCAGCGCCGGACTAGCGGGAGGGGTTGGGCAGTTCTTC; CDR3: CASSAGLAGGVGQFF
V: TRBV3-1; size: many; D: .; J: TRBJ2-3; DNA: TGTGCCAGCAGTTATGCCGGGGGGCCAAGGGATACGCAGTATTTT; CDR3: CASSYAGGPRDTQYF